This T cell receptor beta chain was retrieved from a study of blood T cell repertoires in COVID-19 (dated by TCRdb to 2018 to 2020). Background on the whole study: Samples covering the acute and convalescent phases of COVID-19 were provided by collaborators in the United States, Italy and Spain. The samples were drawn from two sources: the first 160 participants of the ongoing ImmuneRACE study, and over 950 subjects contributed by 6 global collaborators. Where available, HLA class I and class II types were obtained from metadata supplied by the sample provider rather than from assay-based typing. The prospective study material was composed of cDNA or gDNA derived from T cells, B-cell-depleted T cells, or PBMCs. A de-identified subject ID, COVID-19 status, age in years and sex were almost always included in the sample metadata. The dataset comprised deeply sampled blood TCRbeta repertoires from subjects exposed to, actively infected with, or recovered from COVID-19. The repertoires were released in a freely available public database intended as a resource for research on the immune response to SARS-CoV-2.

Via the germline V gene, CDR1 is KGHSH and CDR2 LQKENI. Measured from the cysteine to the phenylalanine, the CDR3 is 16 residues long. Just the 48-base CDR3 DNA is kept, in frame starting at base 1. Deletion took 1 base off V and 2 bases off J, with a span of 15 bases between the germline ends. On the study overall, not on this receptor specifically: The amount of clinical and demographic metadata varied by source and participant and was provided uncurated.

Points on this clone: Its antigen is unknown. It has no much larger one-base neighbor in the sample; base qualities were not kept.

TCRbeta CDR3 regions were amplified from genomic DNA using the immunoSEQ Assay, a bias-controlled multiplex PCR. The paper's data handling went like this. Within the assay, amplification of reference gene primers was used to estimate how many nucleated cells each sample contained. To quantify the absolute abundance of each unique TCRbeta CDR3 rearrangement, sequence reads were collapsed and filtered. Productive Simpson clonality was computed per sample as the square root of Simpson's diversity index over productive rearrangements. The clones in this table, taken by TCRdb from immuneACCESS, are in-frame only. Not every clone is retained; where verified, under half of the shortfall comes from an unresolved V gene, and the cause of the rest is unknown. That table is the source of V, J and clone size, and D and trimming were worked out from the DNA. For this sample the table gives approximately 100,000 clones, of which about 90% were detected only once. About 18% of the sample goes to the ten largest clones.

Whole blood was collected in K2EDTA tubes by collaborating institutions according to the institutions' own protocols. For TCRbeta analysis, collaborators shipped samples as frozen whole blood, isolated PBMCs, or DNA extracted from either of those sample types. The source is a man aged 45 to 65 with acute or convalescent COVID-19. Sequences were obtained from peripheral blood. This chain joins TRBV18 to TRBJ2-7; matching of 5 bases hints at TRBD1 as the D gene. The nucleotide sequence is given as TGTGCCAGCTCACCACGGCTCTCAGGGCCCGCCTACGAGCAGTACTTC. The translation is CASSPRLSGPAYEQYF. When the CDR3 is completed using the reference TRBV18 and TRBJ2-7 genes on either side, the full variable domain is NAGVMQNPRHLVRRRGQEARLRCSPMKGHSHVYWYRQLPEEGLKFMVYLQKENIIDESGMPKERFSAEFPKEGPSILRIQQVVRGDSAAYFCASSPRLSGPAYEQYFGPGTRLTVT.